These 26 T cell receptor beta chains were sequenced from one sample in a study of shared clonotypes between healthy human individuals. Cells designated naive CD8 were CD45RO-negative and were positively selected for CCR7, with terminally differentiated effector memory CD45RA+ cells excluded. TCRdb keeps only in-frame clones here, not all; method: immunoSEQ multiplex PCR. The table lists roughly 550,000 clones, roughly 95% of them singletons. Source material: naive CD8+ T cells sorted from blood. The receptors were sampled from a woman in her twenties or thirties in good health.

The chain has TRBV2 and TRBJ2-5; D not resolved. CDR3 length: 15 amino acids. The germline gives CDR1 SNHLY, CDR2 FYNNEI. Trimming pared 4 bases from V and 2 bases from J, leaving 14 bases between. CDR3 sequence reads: CASSVGFSPQETQYF. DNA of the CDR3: TGTGCCAGCAGTGTTGGCTTTTCACCACAAGAGACCCAGTACTTC. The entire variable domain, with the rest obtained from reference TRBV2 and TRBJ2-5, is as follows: EPEVTQTPSHQVTQMGQEVILRCVPISNHLYFYWYRQILGQKVEFLVSFYNNEISEKSEIFDDQFSVERPDGSNFTLKIRSTKLEDSAMYFCASSVGFSPQETQYFGPGTRLLVL.

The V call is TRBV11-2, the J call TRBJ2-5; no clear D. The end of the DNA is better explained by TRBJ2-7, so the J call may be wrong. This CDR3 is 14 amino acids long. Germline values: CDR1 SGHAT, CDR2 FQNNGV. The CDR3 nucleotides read TGTGCCAGCAGCTTAGCCTACATCTCTTACGAGCAGTACTTC. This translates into CASSLAYISYEQYF.

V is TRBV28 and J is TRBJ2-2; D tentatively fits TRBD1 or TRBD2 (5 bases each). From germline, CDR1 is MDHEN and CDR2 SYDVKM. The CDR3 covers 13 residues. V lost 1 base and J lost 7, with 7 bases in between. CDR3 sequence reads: CASSLLRGGELFF. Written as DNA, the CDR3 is TGTGCCAGCAGTTTATTGAGGGGCGGGGAGCTGTTTTTT.

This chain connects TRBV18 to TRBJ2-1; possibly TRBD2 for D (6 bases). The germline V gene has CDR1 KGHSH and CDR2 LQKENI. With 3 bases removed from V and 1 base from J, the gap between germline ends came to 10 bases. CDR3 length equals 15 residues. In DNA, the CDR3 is TGTGCCAGCTCACCCGGGACTCGGTCCTACAATGAGCAGTTCTTC. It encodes CASSPGTRSYNEQFF.

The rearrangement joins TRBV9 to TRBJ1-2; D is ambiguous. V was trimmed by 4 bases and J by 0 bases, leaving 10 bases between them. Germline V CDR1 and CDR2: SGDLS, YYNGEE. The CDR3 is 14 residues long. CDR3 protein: CASSSGLTNYGYTF. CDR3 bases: TGTGCCAGCAGCTCTGGGCTGACTAACTATGGCTACACCTTC.

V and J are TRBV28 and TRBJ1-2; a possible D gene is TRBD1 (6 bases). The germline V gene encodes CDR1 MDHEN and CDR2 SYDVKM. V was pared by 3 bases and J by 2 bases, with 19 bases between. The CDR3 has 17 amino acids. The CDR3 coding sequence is TGTGCCAGCAGTTTTCAGTCAGGGGACACCAAAAACTATGGCTACACCTTC. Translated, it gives CASSFQSGDTKNYGYTF.

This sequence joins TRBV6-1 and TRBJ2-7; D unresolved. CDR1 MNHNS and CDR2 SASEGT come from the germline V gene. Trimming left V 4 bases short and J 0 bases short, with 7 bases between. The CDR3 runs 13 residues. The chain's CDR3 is CASSVYSSYEQYF. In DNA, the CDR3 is TGTGCCAGCAGTGTTTACAGCTCCTACGAGCAGTACTTC.

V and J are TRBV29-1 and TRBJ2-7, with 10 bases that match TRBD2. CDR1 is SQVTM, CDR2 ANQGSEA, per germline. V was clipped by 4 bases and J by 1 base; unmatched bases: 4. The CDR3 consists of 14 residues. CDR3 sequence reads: CSVASGSPSYEQYF. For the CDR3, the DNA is TGCAGCGTTGCTAGCGGGAGTCCATCCTACGAGCAGTACTTC.

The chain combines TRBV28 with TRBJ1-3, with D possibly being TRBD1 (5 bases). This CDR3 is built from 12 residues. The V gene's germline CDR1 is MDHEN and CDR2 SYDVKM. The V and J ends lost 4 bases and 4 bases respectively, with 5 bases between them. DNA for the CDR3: TGTGCCAGCAGTTGGGGGGGAAACACCATATATTTT. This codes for CASSWGGNTIYF.

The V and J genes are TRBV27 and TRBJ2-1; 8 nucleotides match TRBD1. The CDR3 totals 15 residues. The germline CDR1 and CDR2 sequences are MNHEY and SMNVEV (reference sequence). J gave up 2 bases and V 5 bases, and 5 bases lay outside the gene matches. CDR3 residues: CASSRGTGPYNEQFF. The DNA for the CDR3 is TGTGCCAGCAGTCGAGGGACAGGTCCCTACAATGAGCAGTTCTTC.

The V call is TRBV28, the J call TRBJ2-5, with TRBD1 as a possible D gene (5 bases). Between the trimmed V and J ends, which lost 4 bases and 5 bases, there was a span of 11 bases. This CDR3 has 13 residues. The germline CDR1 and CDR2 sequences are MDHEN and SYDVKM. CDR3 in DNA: TGTGCCAGCAGTTGGGCAGGGTGGGAGACCCAGTACTTC. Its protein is CASSWAGWETQYF.

The CDR3 DNA is TGTGCCAGCACCCCAGGGGGCGGGATTGAAGCTTTCTTT. Its translation is CASTPGGGIEAFF. V and J are TRBV5-4 and TRBJ1-1, with 8 bases lining up with TRBD1. The CDR3 covers 13 residues. Germline V gene data show CDR1 as SGHNT and CDR2 as YYREEE (reference sequence). The V gene end was trimmed by 6 bases and the J gene end by 7 bases; junction bases not matched to a gene: 8.

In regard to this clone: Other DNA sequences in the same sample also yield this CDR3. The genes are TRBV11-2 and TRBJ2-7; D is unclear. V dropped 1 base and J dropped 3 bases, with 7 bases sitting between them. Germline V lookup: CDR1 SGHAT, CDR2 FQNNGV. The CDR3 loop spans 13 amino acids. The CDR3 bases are TGTGCCAGCAGCTTAGGTCTAGGCTACGAGCAGTACTTC. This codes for CASSLGLGYEQYF. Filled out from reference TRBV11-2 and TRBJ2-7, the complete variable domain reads EAGVAQSPRYKIIEKRQSVAFWCNPISGHATLYWYQQILGQGPKLLIQFQNNGVVDDSQLPKDRFSAERLKGVDSTLKIQPAKLEDSAVYLCASSLGLGYEQYFGPGTRLTVT.

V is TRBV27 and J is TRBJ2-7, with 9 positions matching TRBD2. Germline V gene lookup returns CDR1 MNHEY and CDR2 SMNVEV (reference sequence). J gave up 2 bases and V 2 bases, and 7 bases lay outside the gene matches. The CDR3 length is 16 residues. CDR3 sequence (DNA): TGTGCCAGCAGTTTAAGGGGGACTAGCTTAGCCTACGAGCAGTACTTC. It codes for CASSLRGTSLAYEQYF.

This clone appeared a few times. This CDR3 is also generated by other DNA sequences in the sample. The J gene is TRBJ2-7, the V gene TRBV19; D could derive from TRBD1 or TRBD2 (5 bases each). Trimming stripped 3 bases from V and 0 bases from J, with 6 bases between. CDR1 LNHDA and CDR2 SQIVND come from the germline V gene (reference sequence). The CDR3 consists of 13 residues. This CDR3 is CASSIGTSYEQYF. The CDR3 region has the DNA TGTGCCAGTAGTATTGGGACCTCCTACGAGCAGTACTTC.

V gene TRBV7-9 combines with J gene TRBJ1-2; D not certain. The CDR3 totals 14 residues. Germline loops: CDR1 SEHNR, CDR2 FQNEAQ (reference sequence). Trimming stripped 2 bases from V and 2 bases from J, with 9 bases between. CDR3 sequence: CASSLWTVNYGYTF. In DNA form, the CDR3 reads TGTGCCAGCAGCTTATGGACGGTGAACTATGGCTACACCTTC. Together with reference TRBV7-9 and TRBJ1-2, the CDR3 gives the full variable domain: DTGVSQNPRHKITKRGQNVTFRCDPISEHNRLYWYRQTLGQGPEFLTYFQNEAQLEKSRLLSDRFSAERPKGSFSTLEIQRTEQGDSAMYLCASSLWTVNYGYTFGSGTRLTVV.

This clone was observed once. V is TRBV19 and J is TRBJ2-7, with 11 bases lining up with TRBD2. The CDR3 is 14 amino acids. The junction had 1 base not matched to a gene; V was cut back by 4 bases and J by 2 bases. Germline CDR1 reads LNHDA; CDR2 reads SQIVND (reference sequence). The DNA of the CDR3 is TGTGCCAGTAGTACTAGCGGGAGGCCCTACGAGCAGTACTTC. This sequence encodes CASSTSGRPYEQYF.

CDR3 sequence reads: CASSLVEGNEQFF. CDR3 bases: TGTGCCAGCAGCTTAGTAGAAGGGAATGAGCAGTTCTTC. The chain employs TRBV7-2 and TRBJ2-1; D gene unclear. CDR3 length: 13 residues. Looked up from germline, CDR1 is SGHTA and CDR2 is FQGNSA. Trimming removed 1 base at V and 7 bases at J, with 8 bases between.

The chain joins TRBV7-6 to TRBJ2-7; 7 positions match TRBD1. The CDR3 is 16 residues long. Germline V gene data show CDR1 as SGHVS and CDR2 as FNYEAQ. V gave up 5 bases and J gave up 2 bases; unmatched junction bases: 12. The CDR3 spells CASSQTGTVVAYEQYF. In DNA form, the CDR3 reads TGTGCCAGCAGCCAGACCGGGACAGTAGTGGCCTACGAGCAGTACTTC.

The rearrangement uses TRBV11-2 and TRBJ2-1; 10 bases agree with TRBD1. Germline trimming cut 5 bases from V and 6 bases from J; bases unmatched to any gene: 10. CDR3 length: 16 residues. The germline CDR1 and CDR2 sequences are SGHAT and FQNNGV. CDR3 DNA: TGTGCCAGCAGCATGTTCATGGGACAGGGGATCAATGAGCAGTTCTTC. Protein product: CASSMFMGQGINEQFF.

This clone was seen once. The CDR3 DNA reads as TGTGCCAGCAGCCTACGAGACAAGATCTACGAGCAGTACTTC. Translated, it gives CASSLRDKIYEQYF. This chain joins TRBV7-8 and TRBJ2-7; D is unresolved. From germline, CDR1 is SGHVS and CDR2 FQNEAQ. Trimming stripped 5 bases from V and 3 bases from J, with 14 bases between. CDR3 length: 14 amino acids.

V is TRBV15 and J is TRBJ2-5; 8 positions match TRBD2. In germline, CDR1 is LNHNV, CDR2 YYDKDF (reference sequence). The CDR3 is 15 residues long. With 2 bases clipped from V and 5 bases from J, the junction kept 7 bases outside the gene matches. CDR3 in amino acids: CATSRKRELGETQYF. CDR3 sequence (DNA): TGTGCCACCAGCAGAAAGCGGGAGTTGGGGGAGACCCAGTACTTC.

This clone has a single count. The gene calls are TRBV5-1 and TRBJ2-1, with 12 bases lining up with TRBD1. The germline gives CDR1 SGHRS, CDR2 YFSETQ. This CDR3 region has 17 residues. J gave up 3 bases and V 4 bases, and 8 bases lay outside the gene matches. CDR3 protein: CASSLDGDRGHYNEQFF. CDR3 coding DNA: TGCGCCAGCAGCCTTGACGGGGACAGGGGGCACTACAATGAGCAGTTCTTC.

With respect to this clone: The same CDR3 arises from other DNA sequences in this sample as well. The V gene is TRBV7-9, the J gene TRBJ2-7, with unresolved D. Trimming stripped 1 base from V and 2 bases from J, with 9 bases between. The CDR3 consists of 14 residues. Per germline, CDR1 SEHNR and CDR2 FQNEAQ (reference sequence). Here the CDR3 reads CASSLGGETYEQYF. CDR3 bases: TGTGCCAGCAGCTTAGGTGGAGAAACCTACGAGCAGTACTTC.

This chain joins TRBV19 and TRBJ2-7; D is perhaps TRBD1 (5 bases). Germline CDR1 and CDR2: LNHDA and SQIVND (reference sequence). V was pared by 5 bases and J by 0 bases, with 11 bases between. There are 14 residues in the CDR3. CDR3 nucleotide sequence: TGTGCCAGTAGTGAGGCAGACAGCTCCTACGAGCAGTACTTC. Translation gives CASSEADSSYEQYF.

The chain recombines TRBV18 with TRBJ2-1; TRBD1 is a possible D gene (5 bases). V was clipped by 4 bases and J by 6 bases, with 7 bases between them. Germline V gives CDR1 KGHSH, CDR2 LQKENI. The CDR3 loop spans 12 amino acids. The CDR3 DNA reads TGTGCCAGCTCACTTCAGGGCAATGAGCAGTTCTTC. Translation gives CASSLQGNEQFF.